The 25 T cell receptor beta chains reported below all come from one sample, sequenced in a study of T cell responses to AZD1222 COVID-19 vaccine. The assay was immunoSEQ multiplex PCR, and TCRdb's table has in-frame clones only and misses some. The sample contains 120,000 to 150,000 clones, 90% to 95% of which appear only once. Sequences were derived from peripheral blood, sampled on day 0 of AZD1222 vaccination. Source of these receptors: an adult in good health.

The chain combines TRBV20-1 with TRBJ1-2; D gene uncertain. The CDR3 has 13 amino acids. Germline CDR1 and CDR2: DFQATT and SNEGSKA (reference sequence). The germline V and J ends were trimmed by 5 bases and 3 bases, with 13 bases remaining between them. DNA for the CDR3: TGCAGTGCTCGTGGGGAAGTCGACTATGGCTACACCTTC. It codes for CSARGEVDYGYTF.

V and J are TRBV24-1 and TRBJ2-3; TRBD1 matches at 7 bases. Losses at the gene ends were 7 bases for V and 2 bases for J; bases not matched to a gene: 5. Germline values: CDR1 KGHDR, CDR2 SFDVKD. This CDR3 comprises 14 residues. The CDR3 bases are TGTGCCACCAGGGGGGACAGACTCACAGATACGCAGTATTTT. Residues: CATRGDRLTDTQYF.

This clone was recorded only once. CDR3 sequence reads: CASLPAPDTDTQYF. The CDR3 coding sequence is TGCGCCAGCCTCCCAGCGCCCGACACAGATACGCAGTATTTT. This sequence joins TRBV5-1 and TRBJ2-3; D gene ambiguous. The CDR3 has 14 amino acids. The V end lost 7 bases, the J end lost 2 bases, and 14 bases lay between the germline ends. Germline V gives CDR1 SGHRS, CDR2 YFSETQ.

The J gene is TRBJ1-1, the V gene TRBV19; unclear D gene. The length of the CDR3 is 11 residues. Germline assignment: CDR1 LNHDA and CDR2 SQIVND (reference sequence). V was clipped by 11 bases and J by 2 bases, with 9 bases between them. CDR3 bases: TGTGCCGGCGGGAGTAACACTGAAGCTTTCTTT. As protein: CAGGSNTEAFF.

The CDR3 DNA reads as TGTGCCAGCAGTCTACAGGGTATGAACACTGAAGCTTTCTTT. Its translation: CASSLQGMNTEAFF. The V and J genes are TRBV28 and TRBJ1-1; D is perhaps TRBD1 (6 bases). The germline CDR1 and CDR2 sequences are MDHEN and SYDVKM. Trimming removed 5 bases from V and 0 bases from J, with 10 bases in between. The CDR3 consists of 14 residues.

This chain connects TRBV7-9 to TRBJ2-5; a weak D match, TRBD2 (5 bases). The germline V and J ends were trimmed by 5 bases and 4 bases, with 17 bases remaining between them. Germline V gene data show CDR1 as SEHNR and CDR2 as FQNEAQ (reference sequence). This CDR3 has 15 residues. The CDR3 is CASSPWTPGVETQYF. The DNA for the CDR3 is TGTGCCAGCAGCCCGTGGACTCCCGGAGTAGAGACCCAGTACTTC.

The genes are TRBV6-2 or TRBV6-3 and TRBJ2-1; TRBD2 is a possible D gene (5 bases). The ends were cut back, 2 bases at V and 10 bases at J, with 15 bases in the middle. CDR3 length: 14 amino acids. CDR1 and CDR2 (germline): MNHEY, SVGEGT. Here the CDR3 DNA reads TGTGCCAGCAGTTACGTAGGCACACCGGGGGAGCAGTTCTTC. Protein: CASSYVGTPGEQFF.

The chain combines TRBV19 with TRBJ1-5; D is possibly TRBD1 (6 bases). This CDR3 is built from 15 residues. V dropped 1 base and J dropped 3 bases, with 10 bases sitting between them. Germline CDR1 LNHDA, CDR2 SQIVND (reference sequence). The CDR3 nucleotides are TGTGCCAGTAGTATAGGGTCAGGGGTCAATCAGCCCCAGCATTTT. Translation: CASSIGSGVNQPQHF.

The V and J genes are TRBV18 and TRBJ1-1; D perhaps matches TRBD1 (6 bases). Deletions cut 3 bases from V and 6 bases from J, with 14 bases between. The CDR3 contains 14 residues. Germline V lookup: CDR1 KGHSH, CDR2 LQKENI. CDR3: CASSPGGASAEAFF. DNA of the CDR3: TGTGCCAGCTCACCGGGGGGGGCTTCCGCTGAAGCTTTCTTT. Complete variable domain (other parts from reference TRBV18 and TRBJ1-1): NAGVMQNPRHLVRRRGQEARLRCSPMKGHSHVYWYRQLPEEGLKFMVYLQKENIIDESGMPKERFSAEFPKEGPSILRIQQVVRGDSAAYFCASSPGGASAEAFFGQGTRLTVV.

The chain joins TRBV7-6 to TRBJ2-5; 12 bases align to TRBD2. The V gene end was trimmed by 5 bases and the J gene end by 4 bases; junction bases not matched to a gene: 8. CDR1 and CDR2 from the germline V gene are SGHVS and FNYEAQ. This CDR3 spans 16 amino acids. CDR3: CASSPSSGGGRETQYF. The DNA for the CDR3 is TGTGCCAGCAGCCCGTCTAGCGGGGGGGGAAGAGAGACCCAGTACTTC. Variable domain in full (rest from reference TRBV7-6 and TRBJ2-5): GAGVSQSPRYKVTKRGQDVALRCDPISGHVSLYWYRQALGQGPEFLTYFNYEAQQDKSGLPNDRFSAERPEGSISTLTIQRTEQRDSAMYRCASSPSSGGGRETQYFGPGTRLLVL.

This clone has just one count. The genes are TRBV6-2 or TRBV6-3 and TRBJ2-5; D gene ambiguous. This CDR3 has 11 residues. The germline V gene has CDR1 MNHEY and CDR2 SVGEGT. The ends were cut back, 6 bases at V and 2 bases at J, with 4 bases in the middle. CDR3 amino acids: CASSVQETQYF. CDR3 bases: TGTGCCAGCAGCGTACAAGAGACCCAGTACTTC.

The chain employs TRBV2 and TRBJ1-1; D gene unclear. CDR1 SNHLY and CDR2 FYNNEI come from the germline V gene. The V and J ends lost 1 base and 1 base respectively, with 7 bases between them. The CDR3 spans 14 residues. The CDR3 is CASSEVLGNTEAFF. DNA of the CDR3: TGTGCCAGCAGTGAAGTCTTGGGGAACACTGAAGCTTTCTTT.

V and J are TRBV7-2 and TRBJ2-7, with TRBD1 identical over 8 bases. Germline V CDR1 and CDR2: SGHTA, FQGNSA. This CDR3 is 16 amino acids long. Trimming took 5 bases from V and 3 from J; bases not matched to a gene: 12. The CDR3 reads CASSAGTEQGVYEQYF. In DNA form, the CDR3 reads TGTGCCAGCAGCGCCGGTACGGAACAGGGGGTCTACGAGCAGTACTTC.

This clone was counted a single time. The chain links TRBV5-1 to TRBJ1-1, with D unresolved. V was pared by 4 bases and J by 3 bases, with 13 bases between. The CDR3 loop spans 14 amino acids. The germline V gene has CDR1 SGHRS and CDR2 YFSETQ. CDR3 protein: CASSLGGQDTEAFF. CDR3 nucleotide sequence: TGCGCCAGCAGCCTGGGCGGGCAGGACACTGAAGCTTTCTTT.

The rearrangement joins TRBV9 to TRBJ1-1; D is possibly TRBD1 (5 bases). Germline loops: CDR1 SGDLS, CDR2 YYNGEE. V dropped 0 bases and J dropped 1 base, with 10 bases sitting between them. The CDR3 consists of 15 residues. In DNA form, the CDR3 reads TGTGCCAGCAGCGTAGTAGGGGCTAAGAACACTGAAGCTTTCTTT. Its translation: CASSVVGAKNTEAFF.

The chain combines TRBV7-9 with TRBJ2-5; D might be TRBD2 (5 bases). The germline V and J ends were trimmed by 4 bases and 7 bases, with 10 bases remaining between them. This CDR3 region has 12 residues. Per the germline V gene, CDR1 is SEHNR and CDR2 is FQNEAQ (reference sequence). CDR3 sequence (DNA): TGTGCCAGCAGCTACGGAGGAGGGACCCAGTACTTC. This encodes CASSYGGGTQYF.

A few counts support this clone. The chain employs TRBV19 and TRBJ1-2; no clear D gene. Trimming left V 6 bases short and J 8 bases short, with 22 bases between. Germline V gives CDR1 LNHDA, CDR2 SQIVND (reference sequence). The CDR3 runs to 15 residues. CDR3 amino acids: CASSSLNNEFIGYTF. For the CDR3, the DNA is TGTGCCAGTAGCAGTCTGAATAACGAATTTATAGGCTACACCTTC.

The DNA of the CDR3 is TGTGCCAGCAGCTCCCCGAGATACGAGCAGTACTTC. Translation gives CASSSPRYEQYF. The chain joins TRBV9 to TRBJ2-7, with D uncertain. Trimming pared 4 bases from V and 4 bases from J, leaving 9 bases between. This CDR3 region has 12 residues. Germline V gene lookup returns CDR1 SGDLS and CDR2 YYNGEE.

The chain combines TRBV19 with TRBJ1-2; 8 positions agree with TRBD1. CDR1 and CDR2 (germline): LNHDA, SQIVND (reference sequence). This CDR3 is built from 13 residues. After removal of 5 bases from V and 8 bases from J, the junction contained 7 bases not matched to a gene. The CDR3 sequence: CASSPGQGVGYTF. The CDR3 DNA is TGTGCCAGTAGTCCAGGACAGGGAGTGGGCTACACCTTC.

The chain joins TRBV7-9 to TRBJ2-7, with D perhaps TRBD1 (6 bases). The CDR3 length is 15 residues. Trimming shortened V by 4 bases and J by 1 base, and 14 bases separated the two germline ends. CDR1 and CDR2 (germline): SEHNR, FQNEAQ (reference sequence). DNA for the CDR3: TGTGCCAGCAGCTCCCCCGGGACAAGTTCCTACGAGCAGTACTTC. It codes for CASSSPGTSSYEQYF.

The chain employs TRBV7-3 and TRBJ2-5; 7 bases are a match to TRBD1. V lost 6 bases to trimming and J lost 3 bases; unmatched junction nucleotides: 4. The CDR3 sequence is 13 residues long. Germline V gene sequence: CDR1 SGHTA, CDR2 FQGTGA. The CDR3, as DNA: TGTGCCAGCAGGCGTACAGGGGAAGAGACCCAGTACTTC. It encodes CASRRTGEETQYF.

CDR3 coding DNA: TGTGCCAGCAGTTCCCTGTTCGAGCAGTACTTC. Residues: CASSSLFEQYF. This chain uses TRBV6-2 or TRBV6-3 with TRBJ2-7, with no clear D. The CDR3 runs to 11 residues. Trimming shortened V by 4 bases and J by 6 bases, and 7 bases separated the two germline ends. Germline V CDR1 and CDR2: MNHEY, SVGEGT.

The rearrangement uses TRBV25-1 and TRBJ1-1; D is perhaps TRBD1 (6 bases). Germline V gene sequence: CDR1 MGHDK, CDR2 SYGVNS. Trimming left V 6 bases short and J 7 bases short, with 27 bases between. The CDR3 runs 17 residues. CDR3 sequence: CASSIPGALVGEDEAFF. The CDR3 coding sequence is TGTGCCAGCAGCATTCCGGGGGCTTTGGTGGGGGAGGATGAAGCTTTCTTT. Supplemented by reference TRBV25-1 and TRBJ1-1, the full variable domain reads EADIYQTPRYLVIGTGKKITLECSQTMGHDKMYWYQQDPGMELHLIHYSYGVNSTEKGDLSSESTVSRIRTEHFPLTLESARPSHTSQYLCASSIPGALVGEDEAFFGQGTRLTVV.

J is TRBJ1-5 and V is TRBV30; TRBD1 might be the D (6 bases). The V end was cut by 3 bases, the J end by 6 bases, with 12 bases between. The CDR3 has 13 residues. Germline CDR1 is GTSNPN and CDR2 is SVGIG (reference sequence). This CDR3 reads CAWSRQGSQPQHF. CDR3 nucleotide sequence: TGTGCCTGGAGCCGGCAGGGGAGTCAGCCCCAGCATTTT.

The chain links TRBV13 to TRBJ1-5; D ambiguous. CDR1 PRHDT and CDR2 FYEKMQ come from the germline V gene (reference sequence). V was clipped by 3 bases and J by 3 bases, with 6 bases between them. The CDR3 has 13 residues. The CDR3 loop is CASSFGPNQPQHF. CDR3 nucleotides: TGTGCCAGCAGCTTCGGGCCCAATCAGCCCCAGCATTTT.